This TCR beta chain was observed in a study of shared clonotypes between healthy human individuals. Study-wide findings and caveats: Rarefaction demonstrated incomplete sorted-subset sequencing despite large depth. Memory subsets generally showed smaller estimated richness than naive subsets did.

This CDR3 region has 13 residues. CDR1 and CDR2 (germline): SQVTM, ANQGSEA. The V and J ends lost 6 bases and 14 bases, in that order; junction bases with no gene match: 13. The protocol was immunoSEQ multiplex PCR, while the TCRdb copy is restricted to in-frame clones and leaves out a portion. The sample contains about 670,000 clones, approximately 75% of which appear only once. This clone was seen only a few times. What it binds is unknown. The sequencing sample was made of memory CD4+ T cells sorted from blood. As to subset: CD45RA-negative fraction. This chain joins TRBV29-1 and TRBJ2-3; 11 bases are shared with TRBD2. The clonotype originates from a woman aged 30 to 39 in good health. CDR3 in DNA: TGCAGCGTAGGGGGTAGCGGGAGGGCCGGCGGGTATTTT. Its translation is CSVGGSGRAGGYF.